One and the same sample provided the 4 T cell receptor beta chains below, sequenced in a study of control samples from healthy donors and cancer patients. TCRdb's table, derived via immunoSEQ multiplex PCR, lists solely in-frame clones and lacks some. This sample yields some 220,000 clones, of which about 95% are seen a single time; 1.5% belongs to the top ten. Sequences were obtained from blood. All receptors derive from a man aged 50 to 59 in good health.

The V and J genes are TRBV28 and TRBJ2-1; TRBD2 matches at 9 bases. The length of the CDR3 is 16 residues. CDR1 is MDHEN and CDR2 is SYDVKM in the germline V gene. With V trimmed by 5 bases and J by 7 bases, 12 bases remained unmatched. The CDR3 loop reads CASSPLSGGGWNEQFF. CDR3 in DNA: TGTGCCAGCAGTCCGCTTAGCGGGGGTGGGTGGAATGAGCAGTTCTTC.

The chain carries TRBV5-1 and TRBJ1-2; D is unresolved. Trimming removed 3 bases from V and 0 bases from J, with 9 bases in between. From germline, CDR1 is SGHRS and CDR2 YFSETQ. CDR3 size: 14 residues. The CDR3 DNA reads TGCGCCAGCAGCTCGACTCCAGCTAACTATGGCTACACCTTC. This codes for CASSSTPANYGYTF.

This CDR3 reads CAWSSQGAGGYTF. CDR3 bases: TGTGCCTGGAGTTCACAGGGGGCTGGGGGCTACACCTTC. The chain carries TRBV30 and TRBJ1-2; TRBD1 agrees at 9 bases. The CDR3 runs 13 residues. Per germline, CDR1 GTSNPN and CDR2 SVGIG (reference sequence). The junction had 6 bases not matched to a gene; V was cut back by 2 bases and J by 8 bases.

The V and J genes are TRBV7-2 and TRBJ1-5; TRBD1 might be the D (5 bases). V lost 0 bases, J lost 4 bases, and 10 bases lay in between. CDR3 length equals 15 residues. The germline V gene encodes CDR1 SGHTA and CDR2 FQGNSA. Here the CDR3 reads CASSLAIQGNQPQHF. In DNA form, the CDR3 reads TGTGCCAGCAGCTTAGCGATTCAGGGAAATCAGCCCCAGCATTTT.